The 23 T cell receptor beta chains below all came from one sample that was sequenced in a study of T cell responses to AZD1222 COVID-19 vaccine. Assay: immunoSEQ multiplex PCR; the TCRdb copy retains only in-frame clones and omits some. This sample's table has over 120,000 clones. The sequenced sample consisted of peripheral blood. The receptors originated from an adult in good health.

This chain connects TRBV6-5 to TRBJ1-2; 8 bases align to TRBD1. The V and J ends lost 6 bases and 6 bases, in that order; junction bases with no gene match: 9. Germline V gives CDR1 MNHEY, CDR2 SVGAGI. The CDR3 consists of 14 residues. The CDR3 DNA sequence: TGTGCCAGCAGCCCACAGGGGGGGGCGGATGGCTACACCTTC. Translating it yields CASSPQGGADGYTF.

The V gene is TRBV4-1, the J gene TRBJ1-2; D is undetermined. Germline CDR1 MGHRA, CDR2 YSYEKL. V lost 1 base and J 1 base, leaving 13 bases between the germline ends. This CDR3 is built from 16 residues. The CDR3 nucleotides read TGCGCCAGCAGCCAAGCATGGCAGGAATTTAACTATGGCTACACCTTC. Its translation is CASSQAWQEFNYGYTF.

J is TRBJ1-3 and V is TRBV3-1 (or the pseudogene TRBV3-2); D is unclear. The V and J ends lost 6 bases and 0 bases respectively, with 6 bases between them. The CDR3 is 13 amino acids. Germline values: CDR1 LGHDT, CDR2 YNNKEL (reference sequence). CDR3 sequence: CASRVNSGNTIYF. The CDR3 DNA reads as TGTGCCAGCAGGGTGAACTCTGGAAACACCATATATTTT.

The chain uses TRBV4-1 and TRBJ2-7; 9 positions agree with TRBD1. V dropped 0 bases and J dropped 4; count of bases not matched to a gene: 4. The CDR3 has 15 residues. Germline CDR1 MGHRA, CDR2 YSYEKL. CDR3 sequence reads: CASSQDRGQGYEQYF. CDR3 sequence (DNA): TGCGCCAGCAGCCAAGATAGGGGACAGGGTTACGAGCAGTACTTC.

The rearrangement uses TRBV28 and TRBJ1-2; D is possibly TRBD1 (6 bases). Germline V gives CDR1 MDHEN, CDR2 SYDVKM. V was pared by 5 bases and J by 3 bases, with 19 bases between. The CDR3 consists of 16 residues. The CDR3 protein is CASSPRGAAVYYGYTF. For the CDR3, the DNA is TGTGCCAGCAGTCCGCGGGGGGCCGCGGTCTACTATGGCTACACCTTC.

The chain joins TRBV9 to TRBJ2-7, with 11 bases aligning to TRBD2. This CDR3 spans 16 amino acids. The V and J ends lost 0 bases and 4 bases, in that order; junction bases with no gene match: 6. Germline CDR1 is SGDLS and CDR2 is YYNGEE. This CDR3 reads CASSVAKTSGIYEQYF. The CDR3 region has the DNA TGTGCCAGCAGCGTAGCCAAGACTAGCGGGATTTACGAGCAGTACTTC.

J is TRBJ1-1 and V is TRBV5-1; D not certain. Per germline, CDR1 SGHRS and CDR2 YFSETQ. V was clipped by 1 base and J by 1 base, with 8 bases between them. The CDR3 is 14 amino acids. The CDR3 DNA sequence: TGCGCCAGCAGCTTGTTCCCGGGGAACACTGAAGCTTTCTTT. Its translation: CASSLFPGNTEAFF. The variable domain in full, with the rest retrieved from reference TRBV5-1 and TRBJ1-1, is KAGVTQTPRYLIKTRGQQVTLSCSPISGHRSVSWYQQTPGQGLQFLFEYFSETQRNKGNFPGRFSGRQFSNSRSEMNVSTLELGDSALYLCASSLFPGNTEAFFGQGTRLTVV.

This chain joins TRBV10-3 and TRBJ2-5, with 8 positions matching TRBD2. Germline CDR1 is ENHRY and CDR2 is SYGVKD. The CDR3 sequence is 12 residues long. CDR3 nucleotide sequence: TGTGCTGGCGGGGGGACCTCGGAGACCCAGTACTTC. It encodes CAGGGTSETQYF.

The V and J genes are TRBV9 and TRBJ2-3; 11 nucleotides match TRBD2. The V segment lost 0 bases and the J segment 8 bases; nucleotides outside the gene matches: 8. Germline assignment: CDR1 SGDLS and CDR2 YYNGEE. The length of the CDR3 is 16 residues. The CDR3 sequence is CASSVAGSGGVRTQYF. The CDR3 DNA sequence: TGTGCCAGCAGCGTAGCTGGTAGCGGGGGGGTCCGTACGCAGTATTTT. Drawing the rest from reference TRBV9 and TRBJ2-3, the complete variable domain is DSGVTQTPKHLITATGQRVTLRCSPRSGDLSVYWYQQSLDQGLQFLIQYYNGEERAKGNILERFSAQQFPDLHSELNLSSLELGDSALYFCASSVAGSGGVRTQYFGPGTRLTVL.

This sequence joins TRBV6-2 or TRBV6-3 and TRBJ2-3, with 8 bases lining up with TRBD2. Trimming removed 5 bases from V and 2 bases from J; junction bases left unmatched: 3. This CDR3 spans 14 amino acids. Germline loops: CDR1 MNHEY, CDR2 SVGEGT. CDR3 region: CASSNSGDTDTQYF. The CDR3 DNA sequence: TGTGCCAGCAGTAATAGCGGGGACACAGATACGCAGTATTTT.

This chain connects TRBV7-8 to TRBJ1-1; the D gene is possibly TRBD1 (6 bases). This CDR3 contains 14 residues. Per the germline V gene, CDR1 is SGHVS and CDR2 is FQNEAQ. The V gene lost 1 base and the J gene lost 5 bases, with 11 bases spanning the gap. DNA for the CDR3: TGTGCCAGCAGCTTAGTTAGGGGGGCAACTGAAGCTTTCTTT. This sequence encodes CASSLVRGATEAFF. The full variable domain, in which reference TRBV7-8 and TRBJ1-1 provide the parts outside the CDR3, is GAGVSQSPRYKVAKRGQDVALRCDPISGHVSLFWYQQALGQGPEFLTYFQNEAQLDKSGLPSDRFFAERPEGSVSTLKIQRTQQEDSAVYLCASSLVRGATEAFFGQGTRLTVV.

The chain has TRBV2 and TRBJ2-7; TRBD2 matches at 7 bases. The CDR3 length is 14 residues. Germline CDR1 SNHLY, CDR2 FYNNEI. Trimming took 8 bases from V and 0 from J; bases not matched to a gene: 7. As DNA, the CDR3 is TGTGCCAGCGGGGGACTAACGAGCTCCTACGAGCAGTACTTC. Its translation: CASGGLTSSYEQYF. Looking up the rest from reference TRBV2 and TRBJ2-7 gives the full variable domain: EPEVTQTPSHQVTQMGQEVILRCVPISNHLYFYWYRQILGQKVEFLVSFYNNEISEKSEIFDDQFSVERPDGSNFTLKIRSTKLEDSAMYFCASGGLTSSYEQYFGPGTRLTVT.

The rearrangement joins TRBV13 to TRBJ1-1, with D possibly being TRBD1 (5 bases). V was pared by 4 bases and J by 0 bases, with 6 bases between. This CDR3 spans 13 amino acids. Germline CDR1 reads PRHDT; CDR2 reads FYEKMQ (reference sequence). The CDR3: CASSWGVNTEAFF. CDR3 DNA: TGTGCCAGCAGCTGGGGGGTGAACACTGAAGCTTTCTTT.

The chain carries TRBV6-2 or TRBV6-3 and TRBJ1-2; a weak D match, TRBD1 (5 bases). CDR3 size: 15 residues. From germline, CDR1 is MNHEY and CDR2 SVGEGT. With 6 bases removed from V and 4 bases from J, the gap between germline ends came to 18 bases. The CDR3 nucleotides are TGTGCCAGCAGCCCTGGGGGGGGGAAGGGCTATGGCTACACCTTC. It translates to CASSPGGGKGYGYTF.

J is TRBJ1-3 and V is TRBV6-5; TRBD1 aligns across 7 bases. This CDR3 is 15 amino acids long. The ends lost 7 bases at V and 2 bases at J; junction bases unmatched: 8. Germline V gene data show CDR1 as MNHEY and CDR2 as SVGAGI. The CDR3 reads CASILGTVPGNTIYF. For the CDR3, the DNA is TGTGCCAGCATCCTCGGGACAGTCCCTGGAAACACCATATATTTT.

The chain couples TRBV2 to TRBJ2-3; a possible D gene is TRBD2 (7 bases). Trimming pared 8 bases from V and 2 bases from J, leaving 20 bases between. Germline values: CDR1 SNHLY, CDR2 FYNNEI. The CDR3 is made up of 16 amino acids. As DNA, the CDR3 is TGTGCCAGCGGCCATGGGGGGGCATTGAACACAGATACGCAGTATTTT. Its protein is CASGHGGALNTDTQYF.

J is TRBJ1-2 and V is TRBV19; the D gene is possibly TRBD1 (5 bases). V shed 7 bases and J shed 6 bases, with 15 bases lying between them. Germline lookup yields CDR1 LNHDA and CDR2 SQIVND (reference sequence). This CDR3 is 13 amino acids long. In nucleotides, the CDR3 is TGTGCCAGTATAGACAGAATCCGCGATGGCTACACCTTC. Translation: CASIDRIRDGYTF. Variable domain in full (rest from reference TRBV19 and TRBJ1-2): DGGITQSPKYLFRKEGQNVTLSCEQNLNHDAMYWYRQDPGQGLRLIYYSQIVNDFQKGDIAEGYSVSREKKESFPLTVTSAQKNPTAFYLCASIDRIRDGYTFGSGTRLTVV.

The chain recombines TRBV4-1 with TRBJ1-5, with 8 bases that match TRBD1. J was trimmed by 5 bases and V by 6 bases; bases with no gene match: 6. The CDR3 sequence is 14 residues long. CDR1 is MGHRA and CDR2 is YSYEKL in the germline V gene. In DNA form, the CDR3 reads TGCGCCAGCAGTCTTGACAGGGGCTATCAGCCCCAGCATTTT. Protein: CASSLDRGYQPQHF.

The J gene is TRBJ1-6, the V gene TRBV4-1; TRBD1 matches 7 bases. Germline CDR1 reads MGHRA; CDR2 reads YSYEKL. The CDR3 has 16 residues. The trim removed 3 bases at V and 4 bases at J, leaving 6 bases unmatched. This CDR3 reads CASSQPRTGYNSPLHF. CDR3 sequence (DNA): TGCGCCAGCAGCCAGCCTAGGACAGGATATAATTCACCCCTCCACTTT.

The rearrangement links TRBV27 to TRBJ1-2, with a weak D call TRBD1 (5 bases). CDR1 is MNHEY and CDR2 is SMNVEV in the germline V gene (reference sequence). V lost 4 bases and J lost 8, with 17 bases in between. CDR3 length equals 14 residues. This chain's CDR3 is CASSSGQGVYGYTF. The CDR3 bases are TGTGCCAGCAGTTCCGGCCAAGGGGTGTACGGCTACACCTTC.

CDR3 in amino acids: CASRYRVGYNEQFF. The CDR3 DNA reads as TGTGCCAGCAGGTACAGGGTCGGATACAATGAGCAGTTCTTC. V usage is TRBV6-2 or TRBV6-3 and J usage is TRBJ2-1, with a weak D call TRBD1 (6 bases). Germline values: CDR1 MNHEY, CDR2 SVGEGT. CDR3 length: 14 amino acids. The ends were cut back, 6 bases at V and 4 bases at J, with 13 bases in the middle.

CDR3 residues: CASAVLAGSETQYF. DNA of the CDR3: TGCGCCAGCGCTGTGTTGGCTGGGTCAGAGACCCAGTACTTC. The rearrangement joins TRBV10-2 to TRBJ2-5; D gene ambiguous. Trimming removed 8 bases from V and 4 bases from J, with 17 bases in between. CDR3 length: 14 amino acids. Germline V gives CDR1 WSHSY, CDR2 SAAADI.

The rearrangement links TRBV30 to TRBJ1-2; D unclear. The V end lost 0 bases, the J end lost 4 bases, and 12 bases lay between the germline ends. The CDR3 has 14 amino acids. Germline V gene data show CDR1 as GTSNPN and CDR2 as SVGIG (reference sequence). The CDR3 reads CAWSVLGKGYGYTF. The CDR3 DNA reads TGTGCCTGGAGTGTATTAGGGAAGGGCTATGGCTACACCTTC.